Presented here are 17 T cell receptor delta chains from one specimen sequenced in a study of delta chain sequences of gamma delta T cells. TCRdb re-called the 5' RACE reads via CATT. This table holds thousands of delta-chain clones, around 30% found once. Sequenced input: either unsorted cells or a sorted T cell fraction (not recorded which). Receptors originate from a human donor in good health.

A remark on this clone: This probably arose from a read error, given a far larger clone one base away. The V gene was left uncalled, and the J gene is TRDJ1; no check of the table's D call, TRDD3, against the DNA was made. The CDR3 runs to 19 residues. In DNA form, the CDR3 reads TGTGCCTCCCCAACAACCATATACTGGGGGGTAACCTACACCGATAAACTCATCTTT. Amino acid sequence: CASPTTIYWGVTYTDKLIF.

Comments on this clone: A much larger clone differs from this one at a single base, so this may be a read error. J is TRDJ2 and V is TRDV2, with 7 bases lining up with TRDD3. CDR3 length equals 24 residues. Germline CDR1 reads GEAIGNYY; CDR2 reads EKD. The V segment lost 0 bases and the J segment 6 bases; nucleotides outside the gene matches: 33. The CDR3 protein is CACDTPPPQLNTGEPRRVAAQLFF. CDR3 coding DNA: TGTGCCTGTGACACCCCGCCTCCTCAACTTAATACTGGGGAGCCGAGAAGGGTGGCAGCACAACTCTTCTTT.

In its sample, this clone ranks as medium-sized. The chain joins TRDV2 to TRDJ1, with D hard to call. This CDR3 contains 15 residues. From germline, CDR1 is GEAIGNYY and CDR2 EKD. V gave up 3 bases and J gave up 0 bases, with 13 bases separating them. The CDR3 DNA is TGTGCCTGTGACCCCCTAGCCAAGTACACCGATAAACTCATCTTT. This sequence encodes CACDPLAKYTDKLIF.

As concerns this clone: TCRdb attributes to this sequence the protein of a much larger clone, which differs from the DNA translation at residue 16; a read error is likely, and the protein displayed is translated from the DNA. This CDR3 reads CACDTATGQPSLGWDPRQMFF. The CDR3 DNA follows: TGTGCCTGTGACACGGCTACTGGGCAGCCGTCTCTGGGCTGGGACCCCCGACAGATGTTTTTC. The rearrangement uses TRDV2 and TRDJ3, with D perhaps matching TRDD3 (6 bases). CDR1 is GEAIGNYY and CDR2 is EKD in the germline V gene. This CDR3 has 21 residues.

This clone was found a few times. The called J gene is TRDJ1, whereas the V gene has no call; TRDD3, the table's D call, was not compared with the DNA. CDR3 length: 15 residues. The CDR3 spells CSALISWGTNRKLIF. The CDR3 nucleotides are TGCTCTGCCTTAATATCTTGGGGGACGAATAGGAAACTCATCTTT.

A note on this clone: The sample holds other DNA sequences that translate to the same CDR3. The V and J genes are TRDV2 and TRDJ3, with TRDD3 matching over 10 bases. Trimming at V came to 0 bases and at J to 4 bases, leaving 14 bases not matched to a gene. The CDR3 has 21 amino acids. CDR1 and CDR2 from the germline V gene are GEAIGNYY and EKD. The CDR3 nucleotides are TGTGCCTGTGACACCGCGGGGGGCGGGGGATACGCCCCTTGGGACACCCGACAGATGTTTTTC. It codes for CACDTAGGGGYAPWDTRQMFF.

By frequency in the sample, this clone is medium-sized. This chain links TRDV2 with TRDJ1; 7 nucleotides agree with TRDD3. There are 15 residues in the CDR3. Germline CDR1 GEAIGNYY, CDR2 EKD. J lost 2 bases, V lost 0 bases, and 5 bases had no gene match. CDR3: CACDTLGGDTDKLIF. The CDR3 DNA reads TGTGCCTGTGACACCCTGGGGGGTGATACCGATAAACTCATCTTT.

On this clone: This DNA's translation differs at residue 13 from TCRdb's protein, which comes from a much larger clone; a read error is likely, and the protein shown is translated from the DNA. V and J are TRDV2 and TRDJ1, with 8 bases matching TRDD3. Trimming cost V 0 bases and J 4 bases; bases outside gene matches: 15. The length of the CDR3 is 18 residues. Germline-derived CDR1 and CDR2 are GEAIGNYY and EKD. In DNA form, the CDR3 reads TGTGCCTGTGACACCGTATCTCCTAGTACTGGGGGTAGCGATAAACTCATCTTT. Translation: CACDTVSPSTGGSDKLIF.

In this sample, this clone turned up a few times. A read error is possible here, since a much larger clone lies one base away. Distinct nucleotide sequences in the sample also encode this CDR3. V is TRDV2 and J is TRDJ1; TRDD3 matches 12 bases. The CDR3 contains 20 residues. V gave up 3 bases and J gave up 0 bases; unmatched junction bases: 16. Germline CDR1 is GEAIGNYY and CDR2 is EKD. The CDR3 DNA follows: TGTGCCTGTGACCCTGCGTTAACTGGGGGATACCAGAGTTACACCGATAAACTCATCTTT. It encodes CACDPALTGGYQSYTDKLIF.

With regard to this clone: This sequence may be a read error, since a much larger clone differs from it by one base. This sequence joins TRDV2 and TRDJ1; 7 nucleotides agree with TRDD3. The CDR3 is 19 amino acids. J gave up 0 bases and V 3 bases, and 18 bases lay outside the gene matches. Germline CDR1 reads GEAIGNYY; CDR2 reads EKD. The CDR3 reads CACDSPFEGGFYDTDKLIF. The CDR3 coding sequence is TGTGCCTGTGACTCCCCCTTCGAAGGGGGATTCTACGACACCGATAAACTCATCTTT.

This clone is categorized as medium-sized. The chain joins TRDV2 to TRDJ1, with TRDD3 matching over 8 bases. Per germline, CDR1 GEAIGNYY and CDR2 EKD. V lost 2 bases and J lost 0; bases outside the gene matches: 28. The CDR3 is 23 amino acids. CDR3: CACDRVAGGGQEKKQTYTDKLIF. The CDR3 nucleotides are TGTGCCTGTGACAGGGTCGCTGGGGGAGGCCAGGAAAAAAAGCAGACTTACACCGATAAACTCATCTTT.

This clone is labeled as medium-sized (0.01 to 0.1%). Given a much more abundant clone one base away, this may be a read error. The V and J genes are TRDV2 and TRDJ3; possibly TRDD3 for D (6 bases). V was shortened by 1 base and J by 3 bases, with 24 bases between the two germline ends. Germline CDR1 GEAIGNYY, CDR2 EKD. The CDR3 contains 21 residues. The CDR3 region is CACDTTTGQPSLGWDTRQMFF. CDR3 in DNA: TGTGCCTGTGACACGACTACTGGGCAGCCGTCTCTGGGCTGGGACACCCGACAGATGTTTTTC.

On this clone: The TCRdb record carries a much larger clone's protein, which differs from this DNA's translation at residue 5; a read error is the likely cause, and the protein listed here is the DNA translation. The gene calls are TRDV2 and TRDJ3; perhaps TRDD3 as D (6 bases). The CDR3 is 21 residues long. The V end was cut by 2 bases, the J end by 3 bases, with 25 bases between. Looked up from germline, CDR1 is GEAIGNYY and CDR2 is EKD. CDR3 in DNA: TGTGCCTGTGACATGGCTACTGGGCAGCCGTCTCTGGGCTGGGACACCCGACAGATGTTTTTC. Its translation is CACDMATGQPSLGWDTRQMFF.

This clone is labeled as large (0.1 to 1%). The V and J genes are TRDV2 and TRDJ1; 9 bases align to TRDD3. This CDR3 has 17 residues. The ends lost 7 bases at V and 1 base at J; junction bases unmatched: 15. The germline V gene encodes CDR1 GEAIGNYY and CDR2 EKD. The CDR3 DNA follows: TGTGCCTGCTCTCCTTTACTGGGGGAGGGAGTCACCGATAAACTCATCTTT. It encodes CACSPLLGEGVTDKLIF.

The V gene was left uncalled, and the J gene is TRDJ1; the listed D gene, TRDD3, was not tested against the DNA. The CDR3 length is 17 residues. The CDR3 spells CAILTSWGMKYTDKLIF. The CDR3 DNA follows: TGCGCTATTCTGACATCTTGGGGGATGAAGTACACCGATAAACTCATCTTT.

By proportion, this clone is medium-sized. The rearrangement joins TRDV2 to TRDJ1, with D maybe TRDD3 (5 bases). The CDR3 totals 16 residues. Trimming removed 3 bases at V and 3 bases at J, with 19 bases between. Germline CDR1 and CDR2: GEAIGNYY and EKD. The CDR3 spells CACDDLFGGSSDKLIF. DNA of the CDR3: TGTGCCTGTGACGATCTCTTCGGGGGGTCCTCCGATAAACTCATCTTT.

V gene TRDV2 combines with J gene TRDJ3, with D possibly being TRDD3 (6 bases). V gave up 1 base and J gave up 2 bases, with 14 bases separating them. Germline assignment: CDR1 GEAIGNYY and CDR2 EKD. This CDR3 contains 18 residues. The CDR3 nucleotides are TGTGCCTGTGACACTATTGGGGGCCGAACCTGGGACACCCGACAGATGTTTTTC. This sequence encodes CACDTIGGRTWDTRQMFF.